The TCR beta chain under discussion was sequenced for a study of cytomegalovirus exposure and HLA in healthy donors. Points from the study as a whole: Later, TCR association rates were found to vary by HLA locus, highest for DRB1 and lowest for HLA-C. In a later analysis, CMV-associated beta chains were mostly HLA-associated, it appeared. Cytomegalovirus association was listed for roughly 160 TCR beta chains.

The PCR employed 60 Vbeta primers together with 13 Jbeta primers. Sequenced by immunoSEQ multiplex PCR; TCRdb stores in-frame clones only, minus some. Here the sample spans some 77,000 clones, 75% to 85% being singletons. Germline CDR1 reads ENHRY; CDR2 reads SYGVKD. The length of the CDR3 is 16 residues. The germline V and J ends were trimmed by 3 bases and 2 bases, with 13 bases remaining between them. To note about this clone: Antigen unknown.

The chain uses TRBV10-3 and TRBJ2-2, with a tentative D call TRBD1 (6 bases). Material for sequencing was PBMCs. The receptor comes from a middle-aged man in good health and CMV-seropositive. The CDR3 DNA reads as TGTGCCATCAGTGACCGGGACACCACAAACACCGGGGAGCTGTTTTTT. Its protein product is CAISDRDTTNTGELFF.